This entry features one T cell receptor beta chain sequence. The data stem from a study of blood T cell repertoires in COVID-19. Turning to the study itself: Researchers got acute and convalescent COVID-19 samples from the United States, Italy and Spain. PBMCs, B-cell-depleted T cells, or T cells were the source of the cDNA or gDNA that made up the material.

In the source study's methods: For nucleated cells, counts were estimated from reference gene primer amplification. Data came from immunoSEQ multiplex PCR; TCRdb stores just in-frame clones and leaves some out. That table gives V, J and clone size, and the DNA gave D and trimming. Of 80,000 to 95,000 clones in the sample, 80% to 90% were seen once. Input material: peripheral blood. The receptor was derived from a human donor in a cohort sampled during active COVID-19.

The CDR3 DNA reads as TGTGCCAGCAGCGCCGGAGGGGGCTCTGCTGAAGCTTTCTTT. Residues: CASSAGGGSAEAFF. The V and J genes are TRBV9 and TRBJ1-1; 7 bases match TRBD1. V shed 3 bases and J 6 bases; nucleotides not matched to a gene: 8. The CDR3 length is 14 residues. Germline V CDR1 and CDR2: SGDLS, YYNGEE. The entire variable domain, with the rest obtained from reference TRBV9 and TRBJ1-1, is as follows: DSGVTQTPKHLITATGQRVTLRCSPRSGDLSVYWYQQSLDQGLQFLIQYYNGEERAKGNILERFSAQQFPDLHSELNLSSLELGDSALYFCASSAGGGSAEAFFGQGTRLTVV.